What follows are 14 T cell receptor beta chains derived from one specimen sequenced in a study of blood T cell repertoires in COVID-19. Sequencing was performed with immunoSEQ multiplex PCR; in TCRdb, only in-frame clones are kept and a portion is missing. The table records about 190,000 clones, 90% of them present only once. The sequencing sample was made of peripheral blood. Every receptor here comes from a man between 50 and 59 years old with acute or convalescent COVID-19.

For this clone: The identical CDR3 is also encoded by other nucleotide sequences in the sample. This sequence joins TRBV28 and TRBJ1-1; TRBD1 is a possible D gene (6 bases). The germline CDR1 and CDR2 sequences are MDHEN and SYDVKM. V shed 3 bases and J shed 3 bases, with 8 bases lying between them. The CDR3 spans 13 residues. CDR3 sequence: CASSLDRYTEAFF. The CDR3 coding sequence is TGTGCCAGCAGTTTGGACAGATACACTGAAGCTTTCTTT. Full variable domain (rest looked up from reference TRBV28 and TRBJ1-1): DVKVTQSSRYLVKRTGEKVFLECVQDMDHENMFWYRQDPGLGLRLIYFSYDVKMKEKGDIPEGYSVSREKKERFSLILESASTNQTSMYLCASSLDRYTEAFFGQGTRLTVV.

This rearrangement joins TRBV10-3 to TRBJ1-5; D perhaps matches TRBD1 (5 bases). V gave up 11 bases and J gave up 9 bases, with 17 bases separating them. The germline CDR1 and CDR2 sequences are ENHRY and SYGVKD. The CDR3 totals 12 residues. The CDR3 nucleotides are TGTGCCGGAGGGGAAGCAAGGGGGCCCCAGCATTTT. Protein: CAGGEARGPQHF.

The V and J genes are TRBV6-2 or TRBV6-3 and TRBJ2-2; tentatively, D is TRBD2 (6 bases). The CDR3 has 14 amino acids. Per the germline V gene, CDR1 is MNHEY and CDR2 is SVGEGT. V gave up 5 bases and J gave up 4 bases, with 11 bases separating them. CDR3 sequence reads: CASSHRRGTGELFF. CDR3 DNA sequence: TGTGCCAGCAGTCACCGGAGGGGCACCGGGGAGCTGTTTTTT.

The chain carries TRBV7-2 and TRBJ2-1; tentative D call: TRBD2 (5 bases). The CDR3 contains 14 residues. The V gene lost 5 bases and the J gene lost 9 bases, with 17 bases spanning the gap. Germline V gene lookup returns CDR1 SGHTA and CDR2 FQGNSA. DNA of the CDR3: TGTGCCAGCAGCGTAGACGTAAGGGCGGGTGAGCAGTTCTTC. Translation gives CASSVDVRAGEQFF.

This chain links TRBV6-2 or TRBV6-3 with TRBJ2-3; tentatively, D is TRBD2 (6 bases). Looked up from germline, CDR1 is MNHEY and CDR2 is SVGEGT. The CDR3 sequence is 17 residues long. Trimming shortened V by 5 bases and J by 3 bases, and 21 bases separated the two germline ends. For the CDR3, the DNA is TGTGCCAGCAGTCCGATCGGAAGGGGAGGTGGGACAGATACGCAGTATTTT. It translates to CASSPIGRGGGTDTQYF.

The chain employs TRBV3-1 (or the pseudogene TRBV3-2) and TRBJ2-6, with D unresolved. The CDR3 runs to 15 residues. CDR1 LGHDT and CDR2 YNNKEL come from the germline V gene (reference sequence). V lost 4 bases to trimming and J lost 0 bases, with 7 bases between them. The CDR3 DNA reads TGTGCCAGCAGCCTCCATTTCTCTGGGGCCAACGTCCTGACTTTC. Amino acids: CASSLHFSGANVLTF.

The CDR3 spells CASSLAHGGERSYNEQFF. Written as DNA, the CDR3 is TGTGCCAGCAGCTTAGCGCACGGGGGGGAAAGATCCTACAATGAGCAGTTCTTC. The chain uses TRBV7-9 and TRBJ2-1, with 8 bases matching TRBD2. The CDR3 has 18 residues. The germline V gene has CDR1 SEHNR and CDR2 FQNEAQ (reference sequence). V shed 0 bases, J shed 1 base, and the junction held 8 bases outside the gene matches.

This sequence joins TRBV5-6 and TRBJ2-4; 9 positions agree with TRBD1. From germline, CDR1 is SGHDT and CDR2 YYEEEE. V shed 3 bases and J 1 base; nucleotides not matched to a gene: 8. The length of the CDR3 is 17 residues. Here the CDR3 reads CASSWRGTGRAKNIQYF. DNA for the CDR3: TGTGCCAGCAGCTGGAGGGGGACAGGGCGGGCCAAAAACATTCAGTACTTC. Together with reference TRBV5-6 and TRBJ2-4, the CDR3 gives the full variable domain: DAGVTQSPTHLIKTRGQQVTLRCSPKSGHDTVSWYQQALGQGPQFIFQYYEEEERQRGNFPDRFSGHQFPNYSSELNVNALLLGDSALYLCASSWRGTGRAKNIQYFGAGTRLSVL.

The rearrangement joins TRBV11-1 to TRBJ1-4, with 8 bases aligning to TRBD1. The CDR3 has 15 amino acids. Germline CDR1 is SGHAT and CDR2 is FQDESV (reference sequence). The ends lost 5 bases at V and 5 bases at J; junction bases unmatched: 7. The CDR3 DNA follows: TGTGCCAGCAGCCCGGGGACAGGCGAGAATGAAAAACTGTTTTTT. This encodes CASSPGTGENEKLFF.

This clone was recorded once. The chain joins TRBV27 to TRBJ2-3, with 10 bases lining up with TRBD1. The CDR3 totals 16 residues. Per the germline V gene, CDR1 is MNHEY and CDR2 is SMNVEV (reference sequence). Trimming at V came to 5 bases and at J to 5 bases, leaving 10 bases not matched to a gene. Written as DNA, the CDR3 is TGTGCCAGCAGTCACACACCGGGACAGGGGTTAGATACGCAGTATTTT. Its protein is CASSHTPGQGLDTQYF.

This clone was detected a few times. The chain combines TRBV11-1 with TRBJ2-2, with a weak D call TRBD1 (6 bases). Trimming removed 2 bases at V and 5 bases at J, with 15 bases between. Germline CDR1 SGHAT, CDR2 FQDESV (reference sequence). This CDR3 comprises 16 residues. The DNA of the CDR3 is TGTGCCAGCAGCTTACGGTCACCAGGGGCGACCGGGGAGCTGTTTTTT. Residues: CASSLRSPGATGELFF.

The V call is TRBV19, the J call TRBJ2-7; 10 nucleotides agree with TRBD2. This CDR3 has 18 amino acids. J gave up 0 bases and V 5 bases, and 13 bases lay outside the gene matches. Germline values: CDR1 LNHDA, CDR2 SQIVND (reference sequence). The CDR3, as DNA: TGTGCCAGTAGTCGCAGCGGGAGGGTTTCTCAAAGCTCCTACGAGCAGTACTTC. Protein product: CASSRSGRVSQSSYEQYF.

The chain links TRBV28 to TRBJ1-4, with D uncertain. Germline values: CDR1 MDHEN, CDR2 SYDVKM. This CDR3 contains 15 residues. V dropped 4 bases and J dropped 3 bases, with 12 bases sitting between them. The chain's CDR3 is CASSSGGNPNEKLFF. The CDR3 nucleotides are TGTGCCAGCAGTTCCGGAGGAAATCCTAATGAAAAACTGTTTTTT.

This chain joins TRBV3-1 (or the pseudogene TRBV3-2) and TRBJ1-1; tentatively, D is TRBD1 (6 bases). Looked up from germline, CDR1 is LGHDT and CDR2 is YNNKEL (reference sequence). Trimming stripped 4 bases from V and 2 bases from J, with 8 bases between. CDR3 size: 13 residues. DNA for the CDR3: TGTGCCAGCAGCCCGGGACATAACACTGAAGCTTTCTTT. As protein: CASSPGHNTEAFF.